This TCR beta chain was captured by sequencing in a study of identical twins. Per the germline V gene, CDR1 is ENHRY and CDR2 is SYGVKD. V was cut by 2 bases and J by 6 bases, with 5 bases left in between. CDR3 length equals 11 residues. Study-wide results and caveats: The study found that models underestimated out-of-frame TCR alpha sharing in monozygotic twins.

This clonotype has more than one count but fewer than ten. The antigen remains undetermined. MiXCR, applied by TCRdb to the 5' RACE reads, yields one record per CDR3 protein. The table records 650,000 to 750,000 distinct CDR3 sequences, 21% of them present only once. This same sample was also taken into another study, of T cells expressing NK-cell markers.

The source material was PBMCs. The rearrangement joins TRBV10-3 to TRBJ2-7; no firm D call. The sequence came from a woman under 30 in good health. Written as DNA, the CDR3 is TGTGCCATCAGTGAGGGCCGCGAGCAGTACTTC. It yields the protein CAISEGREQYF.